These T cell receptor beta chains were read from a single sample in a study of OX40 agonist ivuxolimab in advanced cancers. The table came from immunoSEQ multiplex PCR; TCRdb's copy has only in-frame clones and leaves some out. Found here are some 45,000 clones, more than 75% of them singletons; the top ten hold about 32%. The starting material was CD4+ or CD8+ T cells sorted from blood, obtained in a trial of the OX40 agonist ivuxolimab. The source of these receptors is an adult with an advanced solid tumor such as melanoma, head and neck, liver or kidney cancer. Each CDR3 is given with its conserved first and last residue. D genes are given only for firm matches. Clone sizes are given selectively: once, few, many, or a class where the clone is expanded.

>TRBJ2-7|TRBV11-2|.|.
TGTGCCAGCAGCTTAAATGAGGGGAGCAACGAGCAGTACTTC
CASSLNEGSNEQYF
>TRBJ1-1|TRBV18|.|.
TGTGCCAGCTCACCCTCAGGCAACACTGAAGCTTTCTTT
CASSPSGNTEAFF
>TRBJ2-7|TRBV6-1|.|TRBD2
TGTGCCAGCAGTTTTGGACTAGGTGGCTCCGAGCAGTACTTC
CASSFGLGGSEQYF
>TRBJ2-7|TRBV5-5|few|.
TGTGCCAGCAGTCCCAGGGTCTACGAGCAGTACTTC
CASSPRVYEQYF
>TRBJ2-7|TRBV4-1|.|TRBD1
TGCGCCAGCAGCCAACTTGGCGGACAGGGCTACGAGCAGTACTTC
CASSQLGGQGYEQYF
>TRBJ1-1|TRBV13|once|.
TGTGCCAGCAGTGTGGGGGCTCGGGAAGCTTTCTTT
CASSVGAREAFF
>TRBJ2-2|TRBV15|once|.
TGTGCCACCAGCAGTCGTGGTCCCGGGACCGGGGAGCTGTTTTTT
CATSSRGPGTGELFF
>TRBJ2-5|TRBV7-9|.|.
TGTGCCAGCAGCTTAGCGGGGGACATTTCAGAGACCCAGTACTTC
CASSLAGDISETQYF
>TRBJ1-2|TRBV19|.|.
TGTGCCAGTAGTATTGGAGGGGACCCTTGGTATGGCTACACCTTC
CASSIGGDPWYGYTF
>TRBJ2-7|TRBV6-6|.|TRBD2
TGTGCCAGCAGTACCTCTAGCGGGGGTTCCTACGAGCAGTACTTC
CASSTSSGGSYEQYF
>TRBJ2-5|TRBV25-1|.|.
TGTGCCAGCAGTCCGGGACAATTCAACCAAGAGACCCAGTACTTC
CASSPGQFNQETQYF
>TRBJ2-5|TRBV5-4|.|.
TGTGCCAGCAGCTTTTCGAGCGGCGGCCAAGAGACCCAGTACTTC
CASSFSSGGQETQYF
>TRBJ2-7|TRBV29-1|.|.
TGCAGCGTTGAAGGGCGGAACTTCGACGAGCAGTACTTC
CSVEGRNFDEQYF
>TRBJ1-1|TRBV6-4|.|.
TGTGCCAGCAGTCAGGACATCCGACCGCCGCCACCAAGGCACACTGAAGCTTTCTTT
CASSQDIRPPPPRHTEAFF
>TRBJ2-7|TRBV6-5|few|TRBD2
TGTGCCAGCGGGCAGCGGGGTTCCTACGAGCAGTACTTC
CASGQRGSYEQYF
>TRBJ2-5|TRBV11-1|.|.
TGTGCCAGCAGCCAAGGAAGGCAGTTCCAAGAGACCCAGTACTTC
CASSQGRQFQETQYF
>TRBJ2-7|TRBV10-1|.|TRBD2
TGCGCCAGCAGTGATTCCCTAGCGGGATTTCGTTTTTACGAGCAGTACTTC
CASSDSLAGFRFYEQYF
>TRBJ2-1|TRBV18|.|TRBD1
TGTGCCAGCTCACCGTACGGGACAGGAGGCAATGAGCAGTTCTTC
CASSPYGTGGNEQFF
>TRBJ2-5|TRBV19|.|.
TGTGCCAGTCGACAGGCCTGGCAAGAGACCCAGTACTTC
CASRQAWQETQYF
>TRBJ1-2|TRBV11-2|few|TRBD1
TGTGCCAGCAGCTTAGGGACGTGGGACAGGAGGGATCGGGGCTACACCTTC
CASSLGTWDRRDRGYTF
>TRBJ1-1|TRBV28|.|.
TGTGCCAGCAGTTTACTCCCCGATGAAGCTTTCTTT
CASSLLPDEAFF
>TRBJ1-4|TRBV4-1|.|.
TGCGCCAGCAGCCAAGTGCCACATACTAATGAAAAACTGTTTTTT
CASSQVPHTNEKLFF
>TRBJ1-1|TRBV30|.|.
TGTGCCTGGAGTTCAACACTGGCTGAAGCTTTCTTT
CAWSSTLAEAFF
>TRBJ2-7|TRBV10-1|.|TRBD2
TGCGCCAGCGCCCCAGGGGCTAGCGGGTTTTCCTACGAGCAGTACTTC
CASAPGASGFSYEQYF
>TRBJ1-1|TRBV5-1|once|TRBD1
TGCGCCAGCAGTCTGACAGGGTTAGCCACTGAAGCTTTCTTT
CASSLTGLATEAFF
>TRBJ2-1|TRBV7-9|.|TRBD1
TGTGCCAGCAGCTTAGACGGGGACAGGGGTTACAATGAGCAGTTCTTC
CASSLDGDRGYNEQFF
>TRBJ2-2|TRBV4-1|.|.
TGCGCCAGCCGACCACCTGGACAGCCATCAAACACCGGGGAGCTGTTTTTT
CASRPPGQPSNTGELFF